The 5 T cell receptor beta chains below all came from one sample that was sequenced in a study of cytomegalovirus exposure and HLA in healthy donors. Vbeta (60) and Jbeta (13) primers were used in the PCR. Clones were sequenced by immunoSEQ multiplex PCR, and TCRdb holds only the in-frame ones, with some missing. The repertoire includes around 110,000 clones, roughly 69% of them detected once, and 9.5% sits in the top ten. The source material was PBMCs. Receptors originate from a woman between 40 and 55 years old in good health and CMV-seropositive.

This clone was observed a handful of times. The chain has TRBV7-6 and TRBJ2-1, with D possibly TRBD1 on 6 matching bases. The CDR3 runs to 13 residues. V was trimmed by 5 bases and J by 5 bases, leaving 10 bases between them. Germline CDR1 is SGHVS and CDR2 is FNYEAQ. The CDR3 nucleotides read TGTGCCAGCAGCCGGGACACGAACAATGAGCAGTTCTTC. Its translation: CASSRDTNNEQFF.

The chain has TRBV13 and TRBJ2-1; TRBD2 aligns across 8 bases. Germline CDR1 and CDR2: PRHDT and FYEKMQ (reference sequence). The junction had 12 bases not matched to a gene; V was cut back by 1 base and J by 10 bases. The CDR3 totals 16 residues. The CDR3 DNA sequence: TGTGCCAGCAGCTTAGCAACGGGAGGGCCGAGTGGAGAGCAGTTCTTC. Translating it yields CASSLATGGPSGEQFF.

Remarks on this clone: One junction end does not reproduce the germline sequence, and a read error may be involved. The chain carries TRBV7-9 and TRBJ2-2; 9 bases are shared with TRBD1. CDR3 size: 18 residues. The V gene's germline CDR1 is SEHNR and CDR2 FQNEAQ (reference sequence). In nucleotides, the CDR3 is TGTTCCAGCAGCCATACCCGGGCGGACAGGGGTAACACCGGGGAGCTGTTTTTT. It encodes CSSSHTRADRGNTGELFF. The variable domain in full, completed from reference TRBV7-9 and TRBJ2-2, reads DTGVSQNPRHKITKRGQNVTFRCDPISEHNRLYWYRQTLGQGPEFLTYFQNEAQLEKSRLLSDRFSAERPKGSFSTLEIQRTEQGDSAMYLCSSSHTRADRGNTGELFFGEGSRLTVL.

The CDR3: CASSFVSRMRGYTF. The DNA of the CDR3 is TGTGCCAGCAGTTTTGTATCACGGATGCGGGGCTACACCTTC. The V and J genes are TRBV28 and TRBJ1-2, with D uncertain. V was trimmed by 3 bases and J by 8 bases, leaving 16 bases between them. The CDR3 is made up of 14 amino acids. Looked up from germline, CDR1 is MDHEN and CDR2 is SYDVKM.

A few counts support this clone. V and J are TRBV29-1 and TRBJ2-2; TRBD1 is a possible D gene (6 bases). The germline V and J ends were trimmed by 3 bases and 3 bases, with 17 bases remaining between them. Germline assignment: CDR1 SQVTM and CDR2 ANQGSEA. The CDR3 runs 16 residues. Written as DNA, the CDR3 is TGCAGCGTTGATAAGGGCGGCAGGGGTTACACCGGGGAGCTGTTTTTT. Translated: CSVDKGGRGYTGELFF.